This TCR beta chain was identified in a study of blood T cell repertoires in COVID-19 (TCRdb year 2020). A note on the overall study: The collaborator samples originated in the United States, Italy and Spain and spanned the acute and convalescent phases of COVID-19. The material from the prospective study consisted of cDNA or gDNA derived from T cells, B-cell-depleted T cells, or PBMCs. The dataset comprised deeply sampled blood TCRbeta repertoires from subjects exposed to, actively infected with, or recovered from COVID-19. The repertoires were made available in a free public database intended to serve as a resource for research on the immune response to SARS-CoV-2. Samples came from the ongoing ImmuneRACE study (first 160 participants) plus 1,254 subjects from 6 global collaborators. The sample metadata nearly always contained a de-identified subject ID, COVID-19 status, age in years and sex. HLA class I and class II types, where available, came from metadata supplied by the sample provider rather than from assay-based typing. Overall study results and their limits: The amount of clinical and demographic metadata varied by source and participant and was provided uncurated.

Notes on this clone: Its specific antigen is unknown. No qualities accompany the bases; no much larger clone lies one base away.

Collaborating institutions collected whole blood in K2EDTA tubes following their own protocols. For TCRbeta analysis, collaborators shipped samples in one of three forms: frozen whole blood, isolated PBMCs, or DNA extracted from either of those sample types. TCRbeta CDR3 regions were amplified from genomic DNA by means of the immunoSEQ Assay, a bias-controlled multiplex PCR. The source study handled its data this way. Within the assay, amplification of reference gene primers was used to estimate how many nucleated cells each sample contained. To quantify the absolute abundance of each unique TCRbeta CDR3 rearrangement, sequence reads were collapsed and filtered. Productive Simpson clonality was computed per sample as the square root of Simpson's diversity index over productive rearrangements. Held by TCRdb, this immuneACCESS table contains in-frame sequences only and omits some clones. Under half of the omission traces to an unresolved V gene where checked; the cause of the rest is unknown. V and J calls plus clone size are reproduced from that table; the DNA served to infer D and trimming. The sample table shows 300,000 to 350,000 clones, and about four fifths are seen once. The ten largest account for approximately 3% of the sample.

The germline V gene sets CDR1 to LGHNA and CDR2 to YSLEER. The CDR3 measures 16 amino acids from cysteine to phenylalanine. Only CDR3 DNA is held: 48 bases, read in frame from base 1. Compared with germline, V lacks 3 bases and J lacks 0 bases; bases without a gene match: 5. The receptor's source is a man under 40 with active or convalescent COVID-19. The sample consisted of peripheral blood. This chain joins TRBV4-3 to TRBJ2-5; 9 bases in the junction line up with TRBD2. The CDR3 protein is CASSQGTSQYQETQYF. The DNA sequence is TGCGCCAGCAGCCAGGGGACTAGCCAGTACCAAGAGACCCAGTACTTC.